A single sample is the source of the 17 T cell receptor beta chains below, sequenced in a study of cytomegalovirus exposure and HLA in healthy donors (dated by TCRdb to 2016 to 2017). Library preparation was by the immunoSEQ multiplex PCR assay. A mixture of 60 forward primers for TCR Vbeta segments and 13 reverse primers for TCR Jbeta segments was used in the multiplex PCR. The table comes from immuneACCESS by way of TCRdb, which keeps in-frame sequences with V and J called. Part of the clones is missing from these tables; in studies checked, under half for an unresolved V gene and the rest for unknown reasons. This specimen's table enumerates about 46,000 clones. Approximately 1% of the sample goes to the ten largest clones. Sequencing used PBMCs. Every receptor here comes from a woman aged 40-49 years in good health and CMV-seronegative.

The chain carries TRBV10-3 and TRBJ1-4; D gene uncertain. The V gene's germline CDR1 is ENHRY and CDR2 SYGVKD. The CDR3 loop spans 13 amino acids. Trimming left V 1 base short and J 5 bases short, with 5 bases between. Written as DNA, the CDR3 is TGTGCCATCAGTGAGTTTAGCAATGAAAAACTGTTTTTT. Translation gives CAISEFSNEKLFF.

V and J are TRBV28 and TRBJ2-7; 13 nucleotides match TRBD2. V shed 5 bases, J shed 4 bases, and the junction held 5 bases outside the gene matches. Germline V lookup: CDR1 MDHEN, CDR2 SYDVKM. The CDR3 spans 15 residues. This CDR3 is CASSTGTSGMYEQYF. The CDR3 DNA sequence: TGTGCCAGCAGTACCGGGACTAGCGGGATGTACGAGCAGTACTTC.

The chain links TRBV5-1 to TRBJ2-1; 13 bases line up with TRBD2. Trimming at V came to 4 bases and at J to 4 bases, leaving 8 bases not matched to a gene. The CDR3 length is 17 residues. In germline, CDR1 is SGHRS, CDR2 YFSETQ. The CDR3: CASSLLLLAGGYNEQFF. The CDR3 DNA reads TGCGCCAGCAGCCTTCTCCTACTAGCGGGAGGGTACAATGAGCAGTTCTTC. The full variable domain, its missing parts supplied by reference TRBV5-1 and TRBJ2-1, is KAGVTQTPRYLIKTRGQQVTLSCSPISGHRSVSWYQQTPGQGLQFLFEYFSETQRNKGNFPGRFSGRQFSNSRSEMNVSTLELGDSALYLCASSLLLLAGGYNEQFFGPGTRLTVL.

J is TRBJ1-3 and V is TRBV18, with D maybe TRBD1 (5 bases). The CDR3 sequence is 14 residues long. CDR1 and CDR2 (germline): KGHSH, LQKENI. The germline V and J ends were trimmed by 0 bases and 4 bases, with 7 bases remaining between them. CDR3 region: CASSPPGLGNTIYF. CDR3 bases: TGTGCCAGCTCACCACCGGGACTCGGAAACACCATATATTTT.

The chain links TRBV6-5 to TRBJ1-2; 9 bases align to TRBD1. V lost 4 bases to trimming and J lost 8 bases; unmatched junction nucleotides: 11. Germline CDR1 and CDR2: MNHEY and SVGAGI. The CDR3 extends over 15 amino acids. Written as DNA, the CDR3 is TGTGCCAGCAGTTTCCTAGGGACAGGGATTCGGGGCTACACCTTC. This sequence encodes CASSFLGTGIRGYTF.

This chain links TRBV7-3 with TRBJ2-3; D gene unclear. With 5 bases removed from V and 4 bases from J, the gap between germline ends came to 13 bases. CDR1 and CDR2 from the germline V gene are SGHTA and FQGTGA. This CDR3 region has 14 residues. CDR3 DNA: TGTGCCAGCAGCCAGTACCTCGAGGCAGATACGCAGTATTTT. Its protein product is CASSQYLEADTQYF.

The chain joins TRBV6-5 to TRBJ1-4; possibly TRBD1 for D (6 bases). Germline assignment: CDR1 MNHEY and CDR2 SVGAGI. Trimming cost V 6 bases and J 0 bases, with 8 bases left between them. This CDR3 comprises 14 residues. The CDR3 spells CASSRGATNEKLFF. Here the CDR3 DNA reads TGTGCCAGCAGCAGGGGAGCAACTAATGAAAAACTGTTTTTT.

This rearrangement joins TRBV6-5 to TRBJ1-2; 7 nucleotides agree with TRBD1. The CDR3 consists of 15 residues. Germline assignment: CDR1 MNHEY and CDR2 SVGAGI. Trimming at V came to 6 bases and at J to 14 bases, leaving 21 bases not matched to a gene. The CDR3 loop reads CASSRSGTDAYVLTF. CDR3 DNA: TGTGCCAGCAGCAGGTCCGGGACAGATGCTTATGTTTTGACCTTC.

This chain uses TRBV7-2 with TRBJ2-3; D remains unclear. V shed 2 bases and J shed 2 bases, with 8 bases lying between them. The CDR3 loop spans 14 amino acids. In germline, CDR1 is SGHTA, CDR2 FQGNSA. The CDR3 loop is CASSLSVYTDTQYF. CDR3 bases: TGTGCCAGCAGCTTATCAGTTTACACAGATACGCAGTATTTT.

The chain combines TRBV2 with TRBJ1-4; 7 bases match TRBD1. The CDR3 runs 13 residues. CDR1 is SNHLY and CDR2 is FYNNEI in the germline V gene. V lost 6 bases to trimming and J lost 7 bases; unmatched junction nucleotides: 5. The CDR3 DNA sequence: TGTGCCAGCAGGGGGACAGCATTTGAAAAACTGTTTTTT. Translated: CASRGTAFEKLFF.

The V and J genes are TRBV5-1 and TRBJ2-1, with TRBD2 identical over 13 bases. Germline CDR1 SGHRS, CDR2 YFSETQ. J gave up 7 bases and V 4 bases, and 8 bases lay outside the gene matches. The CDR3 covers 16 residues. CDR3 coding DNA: TGCGCCAGCAGCCCCCAGCCGGGACTAGCGGGGAATGAGCAGTTCTTC. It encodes CASSPQPGLAGNEQFF.

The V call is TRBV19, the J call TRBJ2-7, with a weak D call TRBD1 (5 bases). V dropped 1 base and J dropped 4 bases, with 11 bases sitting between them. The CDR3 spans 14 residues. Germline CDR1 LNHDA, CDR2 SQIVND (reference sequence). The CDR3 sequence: CASSIGRQTYEQYF. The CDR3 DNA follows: TGTGCCAGTAGTATAGGTCGACAGACTTACGAGCAGTACTTC.

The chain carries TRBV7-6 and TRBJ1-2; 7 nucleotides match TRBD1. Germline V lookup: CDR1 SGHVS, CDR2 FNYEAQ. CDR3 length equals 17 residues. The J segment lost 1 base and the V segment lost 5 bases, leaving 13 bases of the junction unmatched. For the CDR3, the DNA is TGTGCCAGCAGCCCATCCCTGACAGGGACCCTTAACTATGGCTACACCTTC. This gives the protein CASSPSLTGTLNYGYTF. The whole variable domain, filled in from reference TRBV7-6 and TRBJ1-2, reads GAGVSQSPRYKVTKRGQDVALRCDPISGHVSLYWYRQALGQGPEFLTYFNYEAQQDKSGLPNDRFSAERPEGSISTLTIQRTEQRDSAMYRCASSPSLTGTLNYGYTFGSGTRLTVV.

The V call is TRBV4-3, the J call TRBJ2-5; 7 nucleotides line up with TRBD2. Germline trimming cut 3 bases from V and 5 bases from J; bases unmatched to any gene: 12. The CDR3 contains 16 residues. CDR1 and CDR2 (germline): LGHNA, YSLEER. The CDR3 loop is CASSQRMGGSKETQYF. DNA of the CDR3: TGCGCCAGCAGCCAGAGGATGGGCGGGAGTAAGGAGACCCAGTACTTC.

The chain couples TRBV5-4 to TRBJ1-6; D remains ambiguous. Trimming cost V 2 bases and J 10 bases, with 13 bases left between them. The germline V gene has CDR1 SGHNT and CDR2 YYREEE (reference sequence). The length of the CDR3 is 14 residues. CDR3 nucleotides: TGTGCCAGCAGCTTAGGTGCGGGCGGGTCACCCCTCCACTTT. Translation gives CASSLGAGGSPLHF.

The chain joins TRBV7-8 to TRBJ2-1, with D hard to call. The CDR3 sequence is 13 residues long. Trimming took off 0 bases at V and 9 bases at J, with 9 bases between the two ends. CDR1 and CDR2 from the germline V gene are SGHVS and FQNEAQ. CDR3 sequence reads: CASSLARPAEQFF. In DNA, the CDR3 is TGTGCCAGCAGCTTAGCGCGGCCTGCTGAGCAGTTCTTC.

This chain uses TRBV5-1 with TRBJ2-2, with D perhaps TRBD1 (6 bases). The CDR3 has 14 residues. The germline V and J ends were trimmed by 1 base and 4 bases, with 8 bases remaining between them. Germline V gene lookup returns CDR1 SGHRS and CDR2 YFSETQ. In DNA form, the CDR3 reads TGCGCCAGCAGCTTGACAGGGTCCACCGGGGAGCTGTTTTTT. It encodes CASSLTGSTGELFF.